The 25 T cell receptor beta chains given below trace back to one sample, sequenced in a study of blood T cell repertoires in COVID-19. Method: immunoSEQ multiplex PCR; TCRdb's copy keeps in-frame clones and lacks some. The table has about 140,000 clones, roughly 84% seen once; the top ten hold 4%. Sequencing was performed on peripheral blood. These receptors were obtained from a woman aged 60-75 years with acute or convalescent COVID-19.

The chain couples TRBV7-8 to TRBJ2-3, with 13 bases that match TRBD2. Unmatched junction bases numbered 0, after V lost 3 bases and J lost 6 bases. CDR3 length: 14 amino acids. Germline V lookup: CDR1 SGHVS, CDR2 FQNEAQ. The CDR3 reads CASSLTSGRDTQYF. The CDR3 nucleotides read TGTGCCAGCAGCTTGACTAGCGGGAGGGATACGCAGTATTTT. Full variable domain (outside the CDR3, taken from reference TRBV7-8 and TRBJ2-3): GAGVSQSPRYKVAKRGQDVALRCDPISGHVSLFWYQQALGQGPEFLTYFQNEAQLDKSGLPSDRFFAERPEGSVSTLKIQRTQQEDSAVYLCASSLTSGRDTQYFGPGTRLTVL.

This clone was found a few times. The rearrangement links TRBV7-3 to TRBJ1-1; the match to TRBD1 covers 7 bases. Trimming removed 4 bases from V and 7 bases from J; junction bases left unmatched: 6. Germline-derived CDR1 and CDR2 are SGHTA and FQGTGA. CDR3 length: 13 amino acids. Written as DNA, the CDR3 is TGTGCCAGCAGCTGGGGGACAGCCAATGAAGCTTTCTTT. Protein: CASSWGTANEAFF.

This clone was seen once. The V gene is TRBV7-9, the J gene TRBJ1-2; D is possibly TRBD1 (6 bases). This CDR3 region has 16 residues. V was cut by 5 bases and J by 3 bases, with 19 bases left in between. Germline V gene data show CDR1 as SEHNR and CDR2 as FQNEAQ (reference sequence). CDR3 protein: CASSHPRWGLDYGYTF. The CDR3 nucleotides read TGTGCCAGCAGCCATCCACGTTGGGGGCTAGACTATGGCTACACCTTC.

CDR3: CSVWDRGSGNTIYF. The CDR3 DNA reads as TGCAGCGTTTGGGACAGGGGATCTGGAAACACCATATATTTT. The chain employs TRBV29-1 and TRBJ1-3; 10 bases agree with TRBD1. This CDR3 comprises 14 residues. Looked up from germline, CDR1 is SQVTM and CDR2 is ANQGSEA. J gave up 1 base and V 5 bases, and 2 bases lay outside the gene matches.

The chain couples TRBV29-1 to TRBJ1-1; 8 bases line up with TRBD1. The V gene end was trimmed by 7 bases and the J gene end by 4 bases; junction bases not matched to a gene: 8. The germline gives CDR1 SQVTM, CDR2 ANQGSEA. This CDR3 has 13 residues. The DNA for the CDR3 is TGCAGCGCCGCGGACAGGGTGGGCACTGAAGCTTTCTTT. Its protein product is CSAADRVGTEAFF.

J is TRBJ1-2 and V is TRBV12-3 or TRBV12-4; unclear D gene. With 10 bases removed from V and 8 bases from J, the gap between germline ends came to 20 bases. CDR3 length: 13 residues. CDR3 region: CATKNRAAEGYTF. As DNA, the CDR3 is TGTGCCACCAAGAATCGTGCGGCGGAAGGCTACACCTTC.

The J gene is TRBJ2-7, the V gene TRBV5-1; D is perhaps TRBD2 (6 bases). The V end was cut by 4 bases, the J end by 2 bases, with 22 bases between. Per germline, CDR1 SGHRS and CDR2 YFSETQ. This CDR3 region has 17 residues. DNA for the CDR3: TGCGCCAGCAGCCCAGGGAGGTGGGAGAAGACCCCCTACGAGCAGTACTTC. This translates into CASSPGRWEKTPYEQYF.

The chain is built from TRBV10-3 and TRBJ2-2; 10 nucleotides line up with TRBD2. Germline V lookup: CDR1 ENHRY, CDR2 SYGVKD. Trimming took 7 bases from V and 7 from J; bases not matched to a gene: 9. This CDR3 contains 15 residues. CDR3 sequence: CAINEASGSGGELFF. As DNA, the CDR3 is TGTGCCATCAACGAGGCTAGCGGGAGCGGCGGGGAGCTGTTTTTT.

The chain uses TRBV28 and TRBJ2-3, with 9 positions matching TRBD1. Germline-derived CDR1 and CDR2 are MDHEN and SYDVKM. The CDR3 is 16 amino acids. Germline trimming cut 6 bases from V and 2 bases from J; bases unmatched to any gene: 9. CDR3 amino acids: CASSHPGTGYTDTQYF. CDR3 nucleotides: TGTGCCAGCAGCCATCCAGGGACAGGGTACACAGATACGCAGTATTTT.

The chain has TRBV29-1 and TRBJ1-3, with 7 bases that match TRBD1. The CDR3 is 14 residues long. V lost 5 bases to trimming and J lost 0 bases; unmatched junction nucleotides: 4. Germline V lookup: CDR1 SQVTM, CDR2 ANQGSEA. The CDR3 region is CSVLQGISGNTIYF. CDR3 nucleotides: TGCAGCGTTCTACAGGGGATCTCTGGAAACACCATATATTTT.

This CDR3 is CASSLGTAATQYF. As DNA, the CDR3 is TGTGCCAGCAGCCTCGGGACAGCCGCGACCCAGTACTTC. The rearrangement joins TRBV3-1 (or the pseudogene TRBV3-2) to TRBJ2-5, with 7 bases aligning to TRBD1. This CDR3 is built from 13 residues. Trimming at V came to 4 bases and at J to 7 bases, leaving 6 bases not matched to a gene. Germline assignment: CDR1 LGHDT and CDR2 YNNKEL (reference sequence).

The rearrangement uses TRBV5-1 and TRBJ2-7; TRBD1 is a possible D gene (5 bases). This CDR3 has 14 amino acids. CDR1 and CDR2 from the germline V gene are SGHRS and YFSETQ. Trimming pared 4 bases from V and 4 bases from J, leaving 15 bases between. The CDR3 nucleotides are TGCGCCAGCAGCCTTGGACATATCATGTACGAGCAGTACTTC. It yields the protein CASSLGHIMYEQYF.

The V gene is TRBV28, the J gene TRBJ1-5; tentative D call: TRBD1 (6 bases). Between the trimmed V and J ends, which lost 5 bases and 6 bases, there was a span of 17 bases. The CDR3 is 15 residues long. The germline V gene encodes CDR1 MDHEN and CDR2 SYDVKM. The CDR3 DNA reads TGTGCCAGCAGTCCTGGGGGCATAGACGGTCAGCCCCAGCATTTT. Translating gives CASSPGGIDGQPQHF.

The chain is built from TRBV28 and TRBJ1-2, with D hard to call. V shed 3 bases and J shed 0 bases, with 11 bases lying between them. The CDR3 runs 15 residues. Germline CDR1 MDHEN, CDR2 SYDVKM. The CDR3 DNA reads TGTGCCAGCAGTTTCTTATCCGGGGCTAACTATGGCTACACCTTC. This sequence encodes CASSFLSGANYGYTF.

As DNA, the CDR3 is TGTGCCAGCAACTTCAGGGAACCCGGGGCCAACGTCCTGACTTTC. As protein: CASNFREPGANVLTF. The chain recombines TRBV28 with TRBJ2-6, with D possibly TRBD1 on 5 matching bases. Trimming shortened V by 7 bases and J by 4 bases, and 14 bases separated the two germline ends. CDR1 is MDHEN and CDR2 is SYDVKM in the germline V gene. The CDR3 totals 15 residues.

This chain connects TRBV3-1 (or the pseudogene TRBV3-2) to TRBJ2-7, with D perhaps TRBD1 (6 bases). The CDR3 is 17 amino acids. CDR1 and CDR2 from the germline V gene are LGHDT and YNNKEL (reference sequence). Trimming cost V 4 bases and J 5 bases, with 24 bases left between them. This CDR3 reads CASSPAMYRALLNEQYF. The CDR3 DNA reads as TGTGCCAGCAGCCCGGCGATGTACAGGGCGCTCCTAAACGAGCAGTACTTC.

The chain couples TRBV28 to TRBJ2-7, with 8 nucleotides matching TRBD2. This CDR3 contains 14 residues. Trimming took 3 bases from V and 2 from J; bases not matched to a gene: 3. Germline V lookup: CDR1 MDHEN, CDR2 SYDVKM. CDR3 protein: CASSFISGTYEQYF. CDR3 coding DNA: TGTGCCAGCAGTTTCATTAGCGGGACCTACGAGCAGTACTTC.

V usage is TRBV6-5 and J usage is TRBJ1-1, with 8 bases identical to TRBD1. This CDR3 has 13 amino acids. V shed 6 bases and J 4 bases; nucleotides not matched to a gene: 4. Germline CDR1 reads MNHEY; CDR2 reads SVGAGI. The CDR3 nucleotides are TGTGCCAGCAGACCTGGACAGGGCACTGAAGCTTTCTTT. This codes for CASRPGQGTEAFF.

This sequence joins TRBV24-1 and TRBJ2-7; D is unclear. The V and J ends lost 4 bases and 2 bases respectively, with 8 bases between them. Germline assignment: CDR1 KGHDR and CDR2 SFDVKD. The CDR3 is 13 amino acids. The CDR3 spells CATSDPDTYEQYF. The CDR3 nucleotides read TGTGCCACCAGTGACCCCGACACCTACGAGCAGTACTTC.

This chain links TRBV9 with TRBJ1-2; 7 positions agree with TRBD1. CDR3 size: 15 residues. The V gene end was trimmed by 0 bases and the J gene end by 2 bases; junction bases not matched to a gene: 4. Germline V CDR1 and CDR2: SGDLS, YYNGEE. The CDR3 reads CASSVVPTGNYGYTF. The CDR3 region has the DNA TGTGCCAGCAGCGTAGTCCCGACAGGGAACTATGGCTACACCTTC. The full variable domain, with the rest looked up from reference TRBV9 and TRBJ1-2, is DSGVTQTPKHLITATGQRVTLRCSPRSGDLSVYWYQQSLDQGLQFLIQYYNGEERAKGNILERFSAQQFPDLHSELNLSSLELGDSALYFCASSVVPTGNYGYTFGSGTRLTVV.

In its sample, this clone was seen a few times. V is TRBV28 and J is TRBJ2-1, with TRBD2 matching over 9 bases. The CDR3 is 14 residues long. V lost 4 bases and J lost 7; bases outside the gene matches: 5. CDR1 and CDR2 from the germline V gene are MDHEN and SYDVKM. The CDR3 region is CASSWTSVYNEQFF. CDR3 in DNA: TGTGCCAGCAGTTGGACTAGCGTTTATAATGAGCAGTTCTTC.

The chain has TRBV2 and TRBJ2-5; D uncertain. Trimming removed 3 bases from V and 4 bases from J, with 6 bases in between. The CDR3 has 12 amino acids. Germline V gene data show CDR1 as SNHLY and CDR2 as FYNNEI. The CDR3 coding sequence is TGTGCCAGCAGTGACCCCCTAGAGACCCAGTACTTC. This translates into CASSDPLETQYF.

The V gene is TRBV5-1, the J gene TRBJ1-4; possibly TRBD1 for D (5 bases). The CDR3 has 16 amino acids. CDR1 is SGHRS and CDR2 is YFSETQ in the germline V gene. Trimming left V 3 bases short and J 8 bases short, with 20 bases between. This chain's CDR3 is CASSSGPGGGREKLFF. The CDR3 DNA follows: TGCGCCAGCAGCTCGGGACCCGGGGGAGGGCGAGAAAAACTGTTTTTT.

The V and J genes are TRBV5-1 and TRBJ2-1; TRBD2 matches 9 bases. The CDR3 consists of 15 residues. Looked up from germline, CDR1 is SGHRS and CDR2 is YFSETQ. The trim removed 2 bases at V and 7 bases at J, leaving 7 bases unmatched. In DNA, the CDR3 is TGCGCCAGCAGCTTTCGACTAGCGGAGACAAATGAGCAGTTCTTC. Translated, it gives CASSFRLAETNEQFF.

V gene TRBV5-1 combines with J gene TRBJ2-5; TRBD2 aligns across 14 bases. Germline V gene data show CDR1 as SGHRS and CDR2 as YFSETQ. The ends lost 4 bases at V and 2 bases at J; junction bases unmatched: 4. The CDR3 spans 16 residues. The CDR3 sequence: CASSPGTSGSQETQYF. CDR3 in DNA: TGCGCCAGCAGCCCCGGGACTAGCGGGAGTCAAGAGACCCAGTACTTC. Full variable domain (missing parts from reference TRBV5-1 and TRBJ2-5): KAGVTQTPRYLIKTRGQQVTLSCSPISGHRSVSWYQQTPGQGLQFLFEYFSETQRNKGNFPGRFSGRQFSNSRSEMNVSTLELGDSALYLCASSPGTSGSQETQYFGPGTRLLVL.